The T cell receptor beta chain under discussion was sequenced for a study of sequential checkpoint blockade in melanoma. Study summary: Randomization was 1:1 between first-line nivolumab→ipilimumab and ipilimumab→nivolumab. TCRbeta immunosequencing was performed on DNA from 91 pretreatment melanoma tumor samples. About two dozen patients had matched tumor biopsies before treatment and at week 13 after nivolumab or ipilimumab alone. Study results and limitations: Clinical benefit was about 30 times likelier when tumor T-cell fraction and clonality increased.

This clone has at least ten counts. Its antigen remains unknown. Profiling relied on immunoSEQ multiplex PCR, and the TCRdb table lists in-frame clones only, not all of them. The top ten clones hold around 20% of a sample with almost 9,500 clones, about 26% of them seen once. Specified treatment: randomized to nivolumab then ipilimumab (arm A) or the reverse (arm B). The material was tumor tissue (inferred from file names), obtained from a patient given nivolumab and ipilimumab in sequence. The clonotype originates from a human donor with melanoma.

The CDR3 loop reads CATSVGASGQETQYF. The CDR3 bases are TGTGCCACCTCCGTCGGAGCTTCTGGGCAAGAGACCCAGTACTTC. J is TRBJ2-5 and V is TRBV6-8; no clear D. With 10 bases removed from V and 2 bases from J, the gap between germline ends came to 20 bases. From germline, CDR1 is MNHGY and CDR2 SAAAGT. This CDR3 comprises 15 residues.